What follows describes a single TCR beta chain. The data stem from a study of Ad26.COV2.S vaccination and SARS-CoV-2 variants. Indicated treatment: around 19 received Ad26.COV2.S at low or high dose, single or two shots; five or six received placebo; per-sample allocation not given. Sampling took place 63 days after the first vaccine or placebo injection. An Ad26 vector carrying the Wuhan-strain SARS-CoV-2 spike served as the vaccine. TCRdb's table, derived via immunoSEQ multiplex PCR, lists solely in-frame clones and lacks some. The sample carries approximately 250,000 clones, roughly 87% recorded once. The CDR3 loop spans 18 amino acids. Trimming removed 2 bases from V and 7 bases from J; junction bases left unmatched: 10. The germline CDR1 and CDR2 sequences are KGHDR and SFDVKD.

The specimen was peripheral blood, collected in a trial of Ad26.COV2.S vaccine versus placebo. The TCR sequence derives from a person aged 18-65 years who received the Ad26.COV2.S COVID-19 vaccine or a placebo. The chain combines TRBV24-1 with TRBJ2-1, with 13 bases identical to TRBD2. CDR3 DNA: TGTGCCACCAGTGATTCCGGGACTAGCGGGACAGCTCGGAATGAGCAGTTCTTC. Protein: CATSDSGTSGTARNEQFF.